One sample yielded the 26 T cell receptor beta chains listed below, sequenced in a study of cytomegalovirus exposure and HLA in healthy donors. This PCR relied on a set of 60 Vbeta primers and 13 Jbeta primers. Clones were read by immunoSEQ multiplex PCR, and TCRdb kept only the in-frame ones, dropping some. The data hold around 150,000 clones, with just under 90% observed a single time. Sequencing was done on a sample of PBMCs. The receptors were sampled from a woman in her twenties or thirties in good health and CMV-seronegative.

V usage is TRBV5-5 and J usage is TRBJ1-1, with D hard to call. CDR1 is SGHKS and CDR2 is YYEKEE in the germline V gene (reference sequence). Trimming pared 0 bases from V and 0 bases from J, leaving 15 bases between. This CDR3 has 17 amino acids. CDR3 bases: TGTGCCAGCAGCTTGGCCCATCCGAACTTCATGAACACTGAAGCTTTCTTT. Its protein is CASSLAHPNFMNTEAFF.

The genes are TRBV6-6 and TRBJ1-1; TRBD1 matches 9 bases. The CDR3 runs 16 residues. With V trimmed by 4 bases and J by 4 bases, 10 bases remained unmatched. Germline V gene lookup returns CDR1 MNHNY and CDR2 SVGAGI (reference sequence). CDR3 DNA sequence: TGTGCCAGCAGTTTACCCGGGACAGGGAGGGCCACTGAAGCTTTCTTT. Translation: CASSLPGTGRATEAFF.

This clone has only one observation. The chain joins TRBV13 to TRBJ2-2, with 8 bases identical to TRBD1. Trimming at V came to 5 bases and at J to 3 bases, leaving 8 bases not matched to a gene. The germline CDR1 and CDR2 sequences are PRHDT and FYEKMQ (reference sequence). The CDR3 is made up of 16 amino acids. The CDR3: CASSRPQGADTGELFF. CDR3 nucleotide sequence: TGTGCCAGCAGCCGCCCCCAGGGGGCGGACACCGGGGAGCTGTTTTTT.

The chain carries TRBV4-1 and TRBJ2-1; 9 nucleotides align to TRBD2. Losses at the gene ends were 3 bases for V and 5 bases for J; bases not matched to a gene: 5. The germline CDR1 and CDR2 sequences are MGHRA and YSYEKL. The CDR3 runs to 15 residues. The CDR3 loop reads CASSQVAGANNEQFF. Here the CDR3 DNA reads TGCGCCAGCAGCCAGGTAGCGGGGGCTAACAATGAGCAGTTCTTC.

The V and J genes are TRBV2 and TRBJ1-2; tentative D call: TRBD1 (6 bases). The CDR3 totals 14 residues. V lost 7 bases and J 0 bases, leaving 12 bases between the germline ends. Germline values: CDR1 SNHLY, CDR2 FYNNEI. The CDR3 DNA reads as TGTGCCAGCACCCCCAGGGGAGCTAACTATGGCTACACCTTC. This gives the protein CASTPRGANYGYTF. The variable domain in full, completed from reference TRBV2 and TRBJ1-2, reads EPEVTQTPSHQVTQMGQEVILRCVPISNHLYFYWYRQILGQKVEFLVSFYNNEISEKSEIFDDQFSVERPDGSNFTLKIRSTKLEDSAMYFCASTPRGANYGYTFGSGTRLTVV.

J is TRBJ2-3 and V is TRBV18, with 7 bases aligning to TRBD1. V was pared by 1 base and J by 0 bases, with 7 bases of the junction left unmatched. Germline V gene data show CDR1 as KGHSH and CDR2 as LQKENI. CDR3 length equals 17 residues. Here the CDR3 reads CASSPRSTGASTDTQYF. CDR3 nucleotides: TGTGCCAGCTCACCACGCTCTACAGGGGCTAGCACAGATACGCAGTATTTT. Using reference TRBV18 and TRBJ2-3 for the parts outside the CDR3, the full variable domain is NAGVMQNPRHLVRRRGQEARLRCSPMKGHSHVYWYRQLPEEGLKFMVYLQKENIIDESGMPKERFSAEFPKEGPSILRIQQVVRGDSAAYFCASSPRSTGASTDTQYFGPGTRLTVL.

This chain links TRBV18 with TRBJ2-1; 10 nucleotides line up with TRBD1. CDR1 and CDR2 (germline): KGHSH, LQKENI. After removal of 1 base from V and 0 bases from J, the junction contained 3 bases not matched to a gene. The CDR3 length is 17 residues. DNA for the CDR3: TGTGCCAGCTCACCACGACAGGGGGCGAGCTCCTACAATGAGCAGTTCTTC. Protein: CASSPRQGASSYNEQFF.

The chain has TRBV19 and TRBJ2-2; 11 bases match TRBD2. Germline V lookup: CDR1 LNHDA, CDR2 SQIVND (reference sequence). The CDR3 is 18 residues long. Trimming cost V 4 bases and J 4 bases; bases outside gene matches: 11. CDR3 sequence reads: CASSKGSLAGVGTGELFF. In DNA form, the CDR3 reads TGTGCCAGTAGTAAGGGGTCACTAGCGGGAGTGGGCACCGGGGAGCTGTTTTTT.

The V and J genes are TRBV30 and TRBJ1-2; D is perhaps TRBD1 (6 bases). This CDR3 has 14 amino acids. The ends were cut back, 4 bases at V and 8 bases at J, with 20 bases in the middle. CDR1 GTSNPN and CDR2 SVGIG come from the germline V gene (reference sequence). CDR3 amino acids: CAWTRVGAVGGYTF. CDR3 in DNA: TGTGCCTGGACGAGGGTGGGGGCAGTAGGGGGCTACACCTTC.

CDR3 sequence reads: CASSPLQGEKLFF. CDR3 coding DNA: TGCGCCAGCAGTCCGTTACAGGGAGAAAAACTGTTTTTT. The rearrangement links TRBV4-3 to TRBJ1-4, with a tentative D call TRBD1 (6 bases). This CDR3 spans 13 amino acids. Germline loops: CDR1 LGHNA, CDR2 YSLEER. Between the trimmed V and J ends, which lost 6 bases and 8 bases, there was a span of 13 bases.

V is TRBV27 and J is TRBJ1-2, with 7 positions matching TRBD1. Germline CDR1 reads MNHEY; CDR2 reads SMNVEV (reference sequence). The CDR3 covers 13 residues. Germline trimming cut 5 bases from V and 7 bases from J; bases unmatched to any gene: 7. CDR3 residues: CASSRQGDSGYTF. CDR3 sequence (DNA): TGTGCCAGCAGTCGACAGGGAGATAGTGGCTACACCTTC.

The rearrangement joins TRBV27 to TRBJ2-2; perhaps TRBD1 as D (5 bases). Trimming took off 5 bases at V and 5 bases at J, with 12 bases between the two ends. This CDR3 has 14 amino acids. The germline V gene has CDR1 MNHEY and CDR2 SMNVEV (reference sequence). CDR3: CASSPHSGTGELFF. For the CDR3, the DNA is TGTGCCAGCAGTCCTCACTCAGGGACCGGGGAGCTGTTTTTT.

This clone was found once. V gene TRBV28 combines with J gene TRBJ2-7; the D gene is possibly TRBD2 (6 bases). Germline V gene data show CDR1 as MDHEN and CDR2 as SYDVKM. This CDR3 is 16 amino acids long. The V and J ends lost 6 bases and 5 bases respectively, with 23 bases between them. The CDR3 nucleotides are TGTGCCAGCAGCCCCCCCCTCGCGGGGAGCAGGAACGAGCAGTACTTC. Protein: CASSPPLAGSRNEQYF.

CDR3 residues: CASSPSGGKWTEAFF. CDR3 bases: TGTGCCAGCAGTCCAAGCGGGGGAAAGTGGACTGAAGCTTTCTTT. This rearrangement joins TRBV6-1 to TRBJ1-1, with D possibly TRBD1 on 5 matching bases. This CDR3 is built from 15 residues. CDR1 MNHNS and CDR2 SASEGT come from the germline V gene. V dropped 5 bases and J dropped 5 bases, with 18 bases sitting between them.

The chain recombines TRBV27 with TRBJ2-1, with D maybe TRBD2 (6 bases). CDR1 is MNHEY and CDR2 is SMNVEV in the germline V gene (reference sequence). Trimming pared 3 bases from V and 5 bases from J, leaving 14 bases between. The CDR3 spans 15 residues. This CDR3 reads CASSFVSGGDNEQFF. CDR3 in DNA: TGTGCCAGCAGTTTCGTCAGCGGAGGGGACAATGAGCAGTTCTTC.

This chain uses TRBV12-5 with TRBJ2-1; the match to TRBD2 covers 9 bases. CDR3 length: 16 residues. J lost 9 bases, V lost 0 bases, and 9 bases had no gene match. From germline, CDR1 is LGHNT and CDR2 FRNRAP. The CDR3 DNA reads as TGTGCTAGTGGTTTGGTAGTGGGCGGGGGGGCCACTGAGCAGTTCTTC. Translated, it gives CASGLVVGGGATEQFF.

This chain links TRBV19 with TRBJ2-3; 11 positions match TRBD2. V lost 10 bases to trimming and J lost 2 bases; unmatched junction nucleotides: 5. This CDR3 is 14 amino acids long. Germline-derived CDR1 and CDR2 are LNHDA and SQIVND (reference sequence). CDR3 DNA: TGTGCCACGGATAGCGGGGGGGCCACAGATACGCAGTATTTT. It specifies CATDSGGATDTQYF.

V and J are TRBV19 and TRBJ1-1, with D maybe TRBD1 (6 bases). The germline gives CDR1 LNHDA, CDR2 SQIVND (reference sequence). The V end lost 4 bases, the J end lost 0 bases, and 27 bases lay between the germline ends. There are 20 residues in the CDR3. The CDR3 region has the DNA TGTGCCAGTAGTAACGTCCCTTGGACAGAACGGGGTTCCGTGAACACTGAAGCTTTCTTT. It encodes CASSNVPWTERGSVNTEAFF.

The V call is TRBV9, the J call TRBJ1-5, with 8 bases that match TRBD1. From germline, CDR1 is SGDLS and CDR2 YYNGEE. V lost 4 bases, J lost 4 bases, and 7 bases stayed unmatched. CDR3 length: 15 amino acids. Here the CDR3 reads CASSIGTGQNQPQHF. CDR3 coding DNA: TGTGCCAGCAGCATCGGGACAGGCCAAAATCAGCCCCAGCATTTT.

V gene TRBV5-8 combines with J gene TRBJ2-3, with 9 positions matching TRBD2. The CDR3 has 14 residues. The ends lost 1 base at V and 6 bases at J; junction bases unmatched: 3. CDR1 SGHTS and CDR2 YDEGEE come from the germline V gene. CDR3 in amino acids: CASSLLAGRDTQYF. In nucleotides, the CDR3 is TGTGCCAGCAGCTTGCTAGCGGGAAGGGATACGCAGTATTTT.

The chain is built from TRBV7-2 and TRBJ2-3, with D perhaps matching TRBD2 (6 bases). The V end lost 1 base, the J end lost 5 bases, and 16 bases lay between the germline ends. This CDR3 contains 16 residues. Germline lookup yields CDR1 SGHTA and CDR2 FQGNSA. CDR3: CASSLVSLAGQDTQYF. CDR3 nucleotides: TGTGCCAGCAGCTTAGTCTCACTTGCGGGGCAAGATACGCAGTATTTT.

The chain combines TRBV7-9 with TRBJ2-7; perhaps TRBD2 as D (5 bases). Germline V gene lookup returns CDR1 SEHNR and CDR2 FQNEAQ (reference sequence). V lost 6 bases and J 1 base, leaving 16 bases between the germline ends. The CDR3 is made up of 15 amino acids. In DNA form, the CDR3 reads TGTGCCAGCAGTCACGAGCGGATAACTTCCTACGAGCAGTACTTC. This gives the protein CASSHERITSYEQYF.

The chain recombines TRBV7-2 with TRBJ2-3, with D perhaps matching TRBD2 (6 bases). This CDR3 region has 14 residues. V was clipped by 5 bases and J by 6 bases, with 15 bases between them. In germline, CDR1 is SGHTA, CDR2 FQGNSA. The CDR3 nucleotides are TGTGCCAGCAGCCCATACTTGGCGGGGGATACGCAGTATTTT. The encoded protein is CASSPYLAGDTQYF.

The chain links TRBV4-3 to TRBJ1-2, with TRBD1 identical over 12 bases. The CDR3 is 16 amino acids. The trim removed 1 base at V and 6 bases at J, leaving 6 bases unmatched. Looked up from germline, CDR1 is LGHNA and CDR2 is YSLEER. CDR3: CASSQAIGTGGHGYTF. CDR3 in DNA: TGCGCCAGCAGCCAAGCAATCGGGACAGGGGGCCATGGCTACACCTTC.

The chain couples TRBV21-1 to TRBJ2-1; TRBD1 was called by the table and not checked on the DNA. TRBV21-1 is described as a pseudogene. The CDR3 runs to 16 residues. This chain's CDR3 is CATPKLQGAGYNEQFF. The CDR3 DNA is TGTGCCACCCCAAAGCTGCAGGGGGCGGGATACAATGAGCAGTTCTTC.

The chain carries TRBV6-6 and TRBJ1-5; D is uncertain. V gave up 0 bases and J gave up 0 bases, with 3 bases separating them. From germline, CDR1 is MNHNY and CDR2 SVGAGI (reference sequence). The CDR3 is 14 residues long. In DNA, the CDR3 is TGTGCCAGCAGTTACTCCTATAGCAATCAGCCCCAGCATTTT. Residues: CASSYSYSNQPQHF.